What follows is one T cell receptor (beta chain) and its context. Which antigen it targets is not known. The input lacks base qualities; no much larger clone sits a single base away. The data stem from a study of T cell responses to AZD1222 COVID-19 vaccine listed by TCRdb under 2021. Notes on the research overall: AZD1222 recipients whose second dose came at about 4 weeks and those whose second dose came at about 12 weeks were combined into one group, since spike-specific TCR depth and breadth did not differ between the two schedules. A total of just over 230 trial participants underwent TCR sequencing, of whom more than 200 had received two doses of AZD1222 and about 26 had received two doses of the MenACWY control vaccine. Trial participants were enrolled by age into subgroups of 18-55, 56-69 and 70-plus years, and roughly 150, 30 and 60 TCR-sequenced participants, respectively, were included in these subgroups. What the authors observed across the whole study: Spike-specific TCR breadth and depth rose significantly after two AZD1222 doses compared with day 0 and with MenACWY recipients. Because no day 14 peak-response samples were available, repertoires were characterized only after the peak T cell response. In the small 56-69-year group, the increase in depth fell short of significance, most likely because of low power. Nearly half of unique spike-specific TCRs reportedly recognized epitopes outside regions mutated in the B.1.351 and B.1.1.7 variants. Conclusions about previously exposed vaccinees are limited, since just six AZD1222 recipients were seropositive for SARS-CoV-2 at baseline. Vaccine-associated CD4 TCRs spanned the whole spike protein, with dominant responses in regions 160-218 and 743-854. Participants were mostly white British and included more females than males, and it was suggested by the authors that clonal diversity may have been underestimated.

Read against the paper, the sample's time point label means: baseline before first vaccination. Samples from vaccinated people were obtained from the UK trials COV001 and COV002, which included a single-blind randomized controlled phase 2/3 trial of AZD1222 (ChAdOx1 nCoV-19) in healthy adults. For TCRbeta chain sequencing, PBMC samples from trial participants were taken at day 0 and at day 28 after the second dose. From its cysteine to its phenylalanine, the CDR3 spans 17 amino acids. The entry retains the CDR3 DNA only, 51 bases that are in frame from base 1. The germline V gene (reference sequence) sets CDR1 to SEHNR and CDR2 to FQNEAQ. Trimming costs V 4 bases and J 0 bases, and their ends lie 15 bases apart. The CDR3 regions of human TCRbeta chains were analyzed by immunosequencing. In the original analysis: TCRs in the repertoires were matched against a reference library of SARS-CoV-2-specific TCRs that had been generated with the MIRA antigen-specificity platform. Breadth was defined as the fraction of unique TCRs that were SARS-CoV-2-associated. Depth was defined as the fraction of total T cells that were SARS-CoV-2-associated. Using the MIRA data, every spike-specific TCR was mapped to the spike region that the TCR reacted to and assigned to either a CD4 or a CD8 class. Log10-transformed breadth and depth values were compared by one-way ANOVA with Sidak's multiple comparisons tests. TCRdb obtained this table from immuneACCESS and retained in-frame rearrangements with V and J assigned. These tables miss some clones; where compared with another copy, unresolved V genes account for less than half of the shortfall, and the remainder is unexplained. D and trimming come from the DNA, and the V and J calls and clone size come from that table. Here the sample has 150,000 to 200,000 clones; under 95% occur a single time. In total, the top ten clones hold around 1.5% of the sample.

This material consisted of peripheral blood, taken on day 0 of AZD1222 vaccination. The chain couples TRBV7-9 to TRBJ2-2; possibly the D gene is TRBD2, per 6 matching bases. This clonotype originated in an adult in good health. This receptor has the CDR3 CASSSRDSMANTGELFF. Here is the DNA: TGTGCCAGCAGCTCCCGGGACTCAATGGCGAACACCGGGGAGCTGTTTTTT.